This T cell receptor (beta chain) is from a study of blood T cells in healthy people across ages. Primers used in a second PCR of about 6 to 11 cycles were a sample-barcoded 5' primer and a J-beta primer mix. In TCRdb, the 5' RACE reads were re-called with MiXCR into one record per CDR3 protein. The sample yields roughly 800,000 distinct CDR3 sequences, roughly 25% seen once. The germline V gene has CDR1 MDHEN and CDR2 SYDVKM. The CDR3 consists of 12 residues. Trimming cost V 5 bases and J 7 bases, with 8 bases left between them. These data also featured in a second study, about T cells of mothers and their children.

This TCR derives from a boy aged 10-17 years in good health. The material sequenced was blood. The chain uses TRBV28 and TRBJ2-2; D gene unclear. The CDR3 reads CASSIMLGELFF. The CDR3 nucleotides read TGTGCCAGCAGTATAATGCTCGGGGAGCTGTTTTTT.